The next 21 T cell receptor beta chains were all read from a single sample in a study of T cells in Graves' hyperthyroidism and ophthalmopathy. TCR beta CDR3 regions were amplified from RNA. The TCR CDR3 first-round RT-PCR relied on the HTBI primer set. TCRdb reprocessed the multiplex PCR reads via MiXCR and lists one record per CDR3 protein. This sample yields 350,000 to 400,000 distinct CDR3 sequences, of which approximately 19% are seen a single time; around 3.4% belongs to the top ten. The sample comprised blood. Receptors originate from a woman younger than 30 with Graves' hyperthyroidism.

This clonotype has at least ten counts. J is TRBJ2-5 and V is TRBV12-5; 7 bases fit TRBD1. The CDR3 contains 14 residues. CDR1 and CDR2 from the germline V gene are LGHNT and FRNRAP. V gave up 7 bases and J gave up 6 bases; unmatched junction bases: 11. The CDR3 DNA reads as TGTGCTAGTGCCCCTCCGGGACAGAGGAAGACCCAGTACTTC. Its translation is CASAPPGQRKTQYF.

The chain is built from TRBV6-2 or TRBV6-3 and TRBJ1-5, with D possibly matching TRBD1 (5 bases). With 7 bases removed from V and 6 bases from J, the gap between germline ends came to 13 bases. CDR1 is MNHEY and CDR2 is SVGEGT in the germline V gene. This CDR3 comprises 13 residues. CDR3 protein: CASKGEWGQPQHF. The CDR3, as DNA: TGTGCCAGCAAAGGGGAATGGGGTCAGCCCCAGCATTTT.

Ten or more counts support this clonotype. For the CDR3, the DNA is TGCAGCGTTGTGCCGGATATTAACATGAACACTGAAGCTTTCTTT. Amino acid sequence: CSVVPDINMNTEAFF. The rearrangement links TRBV29-1 to TRBJ1-1; D gene ambiguous. The CDR3 sequence is 15 residues long. In germline, CDR1 is SQVTM, CDR2 ANQGSEA. Trimming removed 4 bases from V and 0 bases from J, with 15 bases in between.

V usage is TRBV19 and J usage is TRBJ1-2; D perhaps matches TRBD1 (5 bases). Germline CDR1 reads LNHDA; CDR2 reads SQIVND (reference sequence). Trimming pared 1 base from V and 5 bases from J, leaving 11 bases between. This CDR3 contains 14 residues. This CDR3 reads CASSIVGTPYGYTF. The CDR3 region has the DNA TGTGCCAGTAGTATAGTGGGGACTCCTTATGGCTACACCTTC.

The gene calls are TRBV6-1 and TRBJ1-5, with D uncertain. Germline V lookup: CDR1 MNHNS, CDR2 SASEGT. V was cut by 1 base and J by 4 bases, with 8 bases left in between. The CDR3 is made up of 14 amino acids. As DNA, the CDR3 is TGTGCCAGCAGTGAAGAGGGTAGTAATCAGCCCCAGCATTTT. It yields the protein CASSEEGSNQPQHF.

At least ten counts were recorded for this clonotype. This chain connects TRBV2 to TRBJ2-7, with D perhaps TRBD1 (6 bases). Per the germline V gene, CDR1 is SNHLY and CDR2 is FYNNEI. V lost 6 bases and J lost 1, with 19 bases in between. This CDR3 contains 16 residues. The CDR3 region has the DNA TGTGCCAGCAGAACCTCTTCAGGGGCGAATTCCTACGAGCAGTACTTC. Protein: CASRTSSGANSYEQYF.

The table lists this clonotype with many counts. The junction does not match germline at one end; this may be a read error. This chain connects TRBV7-2 to TRBJ2-6; D possibly corresponds to TRBD1 (5 bases). The CDR3 is 15 residues long. Germline CDR1 and CDR2: SGHTA and FQGNSA. The CDR3 reads CASSLALSGANVPTF. CDR3 nucleotides: TGTGCCAGCAGCTTAGCACTTTCTGGGGCCAACGTCCCGACTTTC.

V usage is TRBV20-1 and J usage is TRBJ2-5; 8 nucleotides agree with TRBD2. CDR1 and CDR2 from the germline V gene are DFQATT and SNEGSKA (reference sequence). The CDR3 has 16 amino acids. The V and J ends lost 0 bases and 4 bases, in that order; junction bases with no gene match: 10. This CDR3 reads CSARDLSGGPRETQYF. The DNA of the CDR3 is TGCAGTGCTAGAGATCTTTCGGGGGGGCCTAGAGAGACCCAGTACTTC.

The chain links TRBV20-1 to TRBJ1-3, with unresolved D. Looked up from germline, CDR1 is DFQATT and CDR2 is SNEGSKA (reference sequence). This CDR3 has 13 amino acids. Trimming removed 7 bases from V and 0 bases from J, with 10 bases in between. The CDR3 protein is CSGIPPSGNTIYF. DNA of the CDR3: TGCAGTGGGATCCCCCCCTCTGGAAACACCATATATTTT.

This clonotype was detected many times. The rearrangement joins TRBV20-1 to TRBJ2-2, with D possibly matching TRBD2 (5 bases). Trimming took 6 bases from V and 6 from J, leaving 11 bases between them. CDR1 is DFQATT and CDR2 is SNEGSKA in the germline V gene (reference sequence). There are 12 residues in the CDR3. DNA for the CDR3: TGCAGTGCCAATGAGGGAGCCGGGGAGCTGTTTTTT. Amino acids: CSANEGAGELFF.

This clonotype came up many times. This rearrangement joins TRBV20-1 to TRBJ1-1; D call uncertain. The CDR3 contains 13 residues. The germline V gene has CDR1 DFQATT and CDR2 SNEGSKA (reference sequence). The V end lost 0 bases, the J end lost 0 bases, and 5 bases lay between the germline ends. The CDR3 reads CSARETLNTEAFF. CDR3 DNA: TGCAGTGCTAGAGAAACACTGAACACTGAAGCTTTCTTT.

This clonotype occurred a few times. V and J are TRBV27 and TRBJ2-2; D unclear. V was clipped by 1 base and J by 1 base, with 10 bases between them. This CDR3 spans 16 amino acids. Germline assignment: CDR1 MNHEY and CDR2 SMNVEV (reference sequence). CDR3 amino acids: CASSLFWPWNTGELFF. The DNA of the CDR3 is TGTGCCAGCAGTTTATTTTGGCCATGGAACACCGGGGAGCTGTTTTTT.

This clonotype was found many times. The chain couples TRBV12-3 or TRBV12-4 to TRBJ2-7; D is ambiguous. The CDR3 spans 14 residues. Trimming stripped 5 bases from V and 3 bases from J, with 14 bases between. CDR3 sequence reads: CASSPGSPDYEQYF. The DNA of the CDR3 is TGTGCCAGCAGTCCCGGCAGTCCCGACTACGAGCAGTACTTC.

This clonotype was recorded at least ten times. The CDR3 DNA follows: TGTGCCAGCAGCTCCGAGCGACCTGATCAGCCCCAGCATTTT. Encoded protein: CASSSERPDQPQHF. This chain joins TRBV7-8 and TRBJ1-5, with D hard to call. This CDR3 comprises 14 residues. Germline-derived CDR1 and CDR2 are SGHVS and FQNEAQ. V dropped 4 bases and J dropped 5 bases, with 12 bases sitting between them.

The sample holds many counts of this clonotype. The chain uses TRBV20-1 and TRBJ1-2, with TRBD1 as a possible D gene (5 bases). The germline V and J ends were trimmed by 3 bases and 4 bases, with 15 bases remaining between them. The length of the CDR3 is 14 residues. CDR1 DFQATT and CDR2 SNEGSKA come from the germline V gene (reference sequence). The CDR3 DNA sequence: TGCAGTGCTAGTGGCGGGGCAGCACTCTATGGCTACACCTTC. Amino acid sequence: CSASGGAALYGYTF.

In this sample, this clonotype turned up many times. The chain couples TRBV20-1 to TRBJ2-7; TRBD1 agrees at 7 bases. Germline lookup yields CDR1 DFQATT and CDR2 SNEGSKA (reference sequence). The CDR3 length is 16 residues. V lost 0 bases, J lost 0 bases, and 8 bases stayed unmatched. In nucleotides, the CDR3 is TGCAGTGCTAGAGAGGGGACAGCACAGAGCTCCTACGAGCAGTACTTC. Translating gives CSAREGTAQSSYEQYF.

This clonotype was observed many times. This rearrangement joins TRBV20-1 to TRBJ2-7, with 13 bases identical to TRBD2. Germline loops: CDR1 DFQATT, CDR2 SNEGSKA (reference sequence). The V and J ends lost 3 bases and 5 bases, in that order; junction bases with no gene match: 10. The CDR3 runs 16 residues. The CDR3 sequence: CSASILTSGGPNEQYF. The CDR3 DNA sequence: TGCAGTGCTAGCATCCTGACTAGCGGGGGGCCCAACGAGCAGTACTTC.

This clonotype was seen only a few times. This chain connects TRBV19 to TRBJ2-7, with D tentatively TRBD1 or TRBD2 (5 bases each). V was trimmed by 3 bases and J by 0 bases, leaving 9 bases between them. This CDR3 has 14 amino acids. Germline CDR1 reads LNHDA; CDR2 reads SQIVND (reference sequence). The CDR3 loop is CASSIAGSSYEQYF. DNA for the CDR3: TGTGCCAGTAGTATTGCAGGGAGCTCCTACGAGCAGTACTTC. The complete variable domain, with remaining parts taken from reference TRBV19 and TRBJ2-7, reads DGGITQSPKYLFRKEGQNVTLSCEQNLNHDAMYWYRQDPGQGLRLIYYSQIVNDFQKGDIAEGYSVSREKKESFPLTVTSAQKNPTAFYLCASSIAGSSYEQYFGPGTRLTVT.

In regard to this clonotype: This sequence may be a read error, since a much larger clone differs from it by one base. The rearrangement links TRBV5-6 to TRBJ2-5; the D call may be TRBD1 or TRBD2 (5 bases each). Per the germline V gene, CDR1 is SGHDT and CDR2 is YYEEEE. CDR3 length: 15 amino acids. The CDR3 sequence is CVSSPFGQPGETQYF. In DNA form, the CDR3 reads TGTGTCAGCAGCCCCTTCGGACAACCGGGGGAGACCCAGTACTTC.

J is TRBJ1-5 and V is TRBV12-3 or TRBV12-4; the D gene is possibly TRBD1 (6 bases). V was trimmed by 7 bases and J by 1 base, leaving 17 bases between them. The length of the CDR3 is 16 residues. For the CDR3, the DNA is TGTGCCAGCACCCTTATAGGGGGTAAGAGCAATCAGCCCCAGCATTTT. Translated, it gives CASTLIGGKSNQPQHF.

This clonotype was counted ten times or more. This chain connects TRBV28 to TRBJ1-1; D call uncertain. The germline V and J ends were trimmed by 7 bases and 8 bases, with 20 bases remaining between them. The CDR3 is 14 amino acids. The germline V gene has CDR1 MDHEN and CDR2 SYDVKM. CDR3: CASKVTSRLVEAFF. CDR3 nucleotides: TGTGCCAGCAAGGTCACATCGAGGTTAGTGGAAGCTTTCTTT.